The present T cell receptor beta chain was sequenced within a study of T cell changes during pregnancy in multiple sclerosis. CDR3 length equals 15 residues. Losses at the gene ends were 0 bases for V and 3 bases for J; bases not matched to a gene: 4. Germline values: CDR1 SGHRS, CDR2 YFSETQ. Assay: immunoSEQ multiplex PCR; the TCRdb copy retains only in-frame clones and omits some. The table records more than 65,000 clones, just under 95% of them present only once. Sequenced material: peripheral blood, taken in the first trimester of pregnancy. This clonotype was obtained from a female donor with multiple sclerosis, enrolled in a pregnancy study. The chain has TRBV5-1 and TRBJ2-7; 9 bases agree with TRBD2. CDR3 in amino acids: CASSLEPSGVYEQYF. CDR3 nucleotides: TGCGCCAGCAGCTTGGAGCCTAGCGGGGTCTACGAGCAGTACTTC. The full variable domain, completed using reference TRBV5-1 and TRBJ2-7, is KAGVTQTPRYLIKTRGQQVTLSCSPISGHRSVSWYQQTPGQGLQFLFEYFSETQRNKGNFPGRFSGRQFSNSRSEMNVSTLELGDSALYLCASSLEPSGVYEQYFGPGTRLTVT.